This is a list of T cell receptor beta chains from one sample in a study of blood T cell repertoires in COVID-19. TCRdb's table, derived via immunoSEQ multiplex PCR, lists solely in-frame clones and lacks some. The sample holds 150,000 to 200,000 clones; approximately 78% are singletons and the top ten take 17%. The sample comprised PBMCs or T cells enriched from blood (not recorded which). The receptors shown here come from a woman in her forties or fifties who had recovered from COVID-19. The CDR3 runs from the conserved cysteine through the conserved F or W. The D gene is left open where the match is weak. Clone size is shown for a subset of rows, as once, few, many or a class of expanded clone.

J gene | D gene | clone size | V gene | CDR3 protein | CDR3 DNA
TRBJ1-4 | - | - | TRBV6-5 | CASGRTVGEKLFF | TGTGCCAGCGGCCGGACAGTGGGTGAAAAACTGTTTTTT
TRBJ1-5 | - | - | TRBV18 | CASSPYSNQPQHF | TGTGCCAGCTCACCTTATAGCAATCAGCCCCAGCATTTT
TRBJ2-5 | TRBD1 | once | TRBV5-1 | CASSFPGQAETQYF | TGCGCCAGCAGCTTCCCGGGACAGGCAGAGACCCAGTACTTC
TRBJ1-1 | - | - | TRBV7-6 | CASRGGDEAFF | TGTGCCAGCAGAGGGGGGGATGAAGCTTTCTTT
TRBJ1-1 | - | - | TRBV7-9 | CASSGSGERNTEAFF | TGTGCCAGCAGCGGTTCGGGGGAGCGGAACACTGAAGCTTTCTTT
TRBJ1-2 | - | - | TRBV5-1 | CASSQADRFSGGYTF | TGCGCCAGCAGCCAAGCGGACAGATTCTCTGGTGGCTACACCTTC
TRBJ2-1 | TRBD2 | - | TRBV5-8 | CASSPGLVRTQEQFF | TGTGCCAGCAGCCCCGGACTAGTTCGTACCCAGGAGCAGTTCTTC
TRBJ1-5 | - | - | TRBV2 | CASSLNQPQHF | TGTGCCAGCAGCCTGAATCAGCCCCAGCATTTT
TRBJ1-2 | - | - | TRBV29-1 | CSVPGDYNYGYTF | TGCAGCGTTCCAGGGGACTATAACTATGGCTACACCTTC
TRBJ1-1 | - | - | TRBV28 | CASSRNTEAFF | TGTGCCAGCAGCCGGAACACTGAAGCTTTCTTT
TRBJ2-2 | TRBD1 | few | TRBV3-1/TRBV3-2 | CASSPRQGWAAGELFF | TGTGCCAGCAGCCCTCGACAGGGATGGGCGGCCGGGGAGCTGTTTTTT
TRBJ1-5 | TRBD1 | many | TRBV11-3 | CASSLDRDRVFSNQPQHF | TGTGCCAGCAGCTTAGACCGGGACAGGGTGTTCAGCAATCAGCCCCAGCATTTT